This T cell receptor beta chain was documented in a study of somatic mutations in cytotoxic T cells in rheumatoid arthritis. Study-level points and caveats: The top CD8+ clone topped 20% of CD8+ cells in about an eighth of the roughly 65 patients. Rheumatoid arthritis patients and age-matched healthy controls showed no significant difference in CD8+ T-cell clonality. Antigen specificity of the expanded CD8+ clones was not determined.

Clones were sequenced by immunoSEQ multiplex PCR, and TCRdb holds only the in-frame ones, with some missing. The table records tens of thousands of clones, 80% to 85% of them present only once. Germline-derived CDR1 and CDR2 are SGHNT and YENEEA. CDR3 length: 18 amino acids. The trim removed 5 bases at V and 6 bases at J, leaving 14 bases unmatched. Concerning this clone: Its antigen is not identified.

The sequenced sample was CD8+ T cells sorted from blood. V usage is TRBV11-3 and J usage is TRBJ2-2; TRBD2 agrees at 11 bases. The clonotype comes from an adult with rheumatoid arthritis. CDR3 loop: CASSTGDLAGGPPGELFF. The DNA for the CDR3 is TGTGCCAGCAGCACTGGAGACTTAGCGGGAGGGCCCCCCGGGGAGCTGTTTTTT. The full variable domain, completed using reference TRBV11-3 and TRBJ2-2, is EAGVVQSPRYKIIEKKQPVAFWCNPISGHNTLYWYLQNLGQGPELLIRYENEEAVDDSQLPKDRFSAERLKGVDSTLKIQPAELGDSAVYLCASSTGDLAGGPPGELFFGEGSRLTVL.